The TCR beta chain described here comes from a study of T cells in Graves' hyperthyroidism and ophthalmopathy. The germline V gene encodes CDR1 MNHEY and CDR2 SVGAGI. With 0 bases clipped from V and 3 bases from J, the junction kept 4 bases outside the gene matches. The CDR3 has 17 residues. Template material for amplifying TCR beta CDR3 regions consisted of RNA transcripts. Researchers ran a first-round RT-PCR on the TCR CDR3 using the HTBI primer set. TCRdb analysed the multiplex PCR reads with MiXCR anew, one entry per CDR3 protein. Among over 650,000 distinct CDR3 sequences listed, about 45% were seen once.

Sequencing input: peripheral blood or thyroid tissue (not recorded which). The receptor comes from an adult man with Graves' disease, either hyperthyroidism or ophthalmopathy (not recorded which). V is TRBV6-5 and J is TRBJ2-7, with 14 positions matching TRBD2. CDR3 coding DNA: TGTGCCAGCAGTTACTCGAGTGGACTAGCGGGAGGCTACGAGCAGTACTTC. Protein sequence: CASSYSSGLAGGYEQYF.